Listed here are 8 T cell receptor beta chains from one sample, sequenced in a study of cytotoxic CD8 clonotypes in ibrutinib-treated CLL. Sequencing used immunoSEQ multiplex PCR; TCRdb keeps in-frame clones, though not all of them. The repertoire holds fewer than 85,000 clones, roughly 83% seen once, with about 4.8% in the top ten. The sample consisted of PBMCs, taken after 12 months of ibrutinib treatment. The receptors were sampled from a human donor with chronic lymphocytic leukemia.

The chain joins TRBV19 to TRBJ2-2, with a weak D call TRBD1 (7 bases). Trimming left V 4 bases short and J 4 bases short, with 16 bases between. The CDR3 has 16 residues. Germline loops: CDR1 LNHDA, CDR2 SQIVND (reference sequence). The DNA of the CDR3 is TGTGCCAGTAGTACAGGGGGGTCAGCGGGCACCGGGGAGCTGTTTTTT. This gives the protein CASSTGGSAGTGELFF.

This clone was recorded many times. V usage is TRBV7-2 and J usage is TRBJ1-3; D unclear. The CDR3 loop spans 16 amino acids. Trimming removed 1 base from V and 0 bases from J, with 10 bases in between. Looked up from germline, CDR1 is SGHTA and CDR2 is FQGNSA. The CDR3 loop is CASSLVSAPSGNTIYF. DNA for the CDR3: TGTGCCAGCAGCTTAGTCTCGGCCCCCTCTGGAAACACCATATATTTT. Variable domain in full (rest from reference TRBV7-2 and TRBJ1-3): GAGVSQSPSNKVTEKGKDVELRCDPISGHTALYWYRQSLGQGLEFLIYFQGNSAPDKSGLPSDRFSAERTGGSVSTLTIQRTQQEDSAVYLCASSLVSAPSGNTIYFGEGSWLTVV.

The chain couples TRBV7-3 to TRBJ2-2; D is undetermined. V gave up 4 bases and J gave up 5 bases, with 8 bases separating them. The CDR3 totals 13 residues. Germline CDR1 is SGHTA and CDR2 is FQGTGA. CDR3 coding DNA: TGTGCCAGCAGCTCAATTCTGACCGGGGAGCTGTTTTTT. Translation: CASSSILTGELFF.

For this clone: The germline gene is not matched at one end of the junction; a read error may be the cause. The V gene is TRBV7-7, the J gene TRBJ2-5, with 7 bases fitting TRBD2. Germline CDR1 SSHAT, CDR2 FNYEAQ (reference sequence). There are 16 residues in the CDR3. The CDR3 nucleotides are TGTGCTAGCAGCTTAGAGGTCCCGGGGGGCCAAGAGACCCAGTACTTC. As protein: CASSLEVPGGQETQYF.

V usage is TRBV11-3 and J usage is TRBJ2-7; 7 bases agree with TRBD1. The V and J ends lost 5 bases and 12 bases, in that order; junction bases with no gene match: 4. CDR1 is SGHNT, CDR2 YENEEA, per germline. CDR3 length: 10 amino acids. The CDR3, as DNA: TGTGCCAGCAGCCCAGGGGGTCGGTACTTC. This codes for CASSPGGRYF. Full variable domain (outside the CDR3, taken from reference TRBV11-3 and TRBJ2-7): EAGVVQSPRYKIIEKKQPVAFWCNPISGHNTLYWYLQNLGQGPELLIRYENEEAVDDSQLPKDRFSAERLKGVDSTLKIQPAELGDSAVYLCASSPGGRYFGPGTRLTVT.

CDR3 coding DNA: TGTGCCAGCAGCCTGGGGACAGGGAGGACCGATACGCAGTATTTT. Translation gives CASSLGTGRTDTQYF. The rearrangement joins TRBV7-2 to TRBJ2-3; 9 bases fit TRBD1. The CDR3 totals 15 residues. Germline values: CDR1 SGHTA, CDR2 FQGNSA. With V trimmed by 5 bases and J by 6 bases, 9 bases remained unmatched.

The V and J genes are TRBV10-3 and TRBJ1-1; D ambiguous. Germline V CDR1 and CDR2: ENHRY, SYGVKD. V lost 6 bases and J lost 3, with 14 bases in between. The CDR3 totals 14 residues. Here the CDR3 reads CAIRQTGWDTEAFF. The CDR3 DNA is TGTGCCATCAGACAGACGGGGTGGGACACTGAAGCTTTCTTT.

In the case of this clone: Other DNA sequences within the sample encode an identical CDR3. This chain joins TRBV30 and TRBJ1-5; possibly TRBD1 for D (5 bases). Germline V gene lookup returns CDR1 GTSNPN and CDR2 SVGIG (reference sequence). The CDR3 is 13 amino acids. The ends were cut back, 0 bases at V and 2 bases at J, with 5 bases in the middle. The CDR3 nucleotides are TGTGCCTGGAGTGTACAGGGCAATCAGCCCCAGCATTTT. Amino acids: CAWSVQGNQPQHF.